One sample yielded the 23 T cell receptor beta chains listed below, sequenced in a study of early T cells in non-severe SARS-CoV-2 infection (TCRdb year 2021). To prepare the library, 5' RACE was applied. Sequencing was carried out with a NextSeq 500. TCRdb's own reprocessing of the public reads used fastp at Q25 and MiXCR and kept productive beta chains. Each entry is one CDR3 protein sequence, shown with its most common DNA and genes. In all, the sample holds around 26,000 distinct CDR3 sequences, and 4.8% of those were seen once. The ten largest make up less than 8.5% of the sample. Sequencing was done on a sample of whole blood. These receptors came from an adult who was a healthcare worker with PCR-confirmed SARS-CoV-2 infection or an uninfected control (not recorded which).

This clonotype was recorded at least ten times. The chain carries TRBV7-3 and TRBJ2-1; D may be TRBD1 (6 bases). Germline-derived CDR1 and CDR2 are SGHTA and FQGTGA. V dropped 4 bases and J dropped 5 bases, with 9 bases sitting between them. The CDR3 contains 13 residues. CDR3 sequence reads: CASSSQGDNEQFF. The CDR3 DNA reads TGTGCCAGCAGCTCACAGGGAGACAATGAGCAGTTCTTC.

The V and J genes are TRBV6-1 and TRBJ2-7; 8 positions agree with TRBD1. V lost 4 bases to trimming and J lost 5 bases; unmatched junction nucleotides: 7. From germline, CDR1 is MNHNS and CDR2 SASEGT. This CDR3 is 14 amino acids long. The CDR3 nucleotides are TGTGCCAGCAGTGCCCAGGGGGCCATCCACGAGCAGTACTTC. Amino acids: CASSAQGAIHEQYF.

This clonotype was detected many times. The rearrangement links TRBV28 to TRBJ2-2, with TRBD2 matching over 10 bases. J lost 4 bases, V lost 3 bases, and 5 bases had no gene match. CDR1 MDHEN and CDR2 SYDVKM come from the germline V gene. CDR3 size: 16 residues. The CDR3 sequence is CASSFGVAGGTGELFF. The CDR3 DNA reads TGTGCCAGCAGTTTCGGAGTAGCGGGAGGCACCGGGGAGCTGTTTTTT.

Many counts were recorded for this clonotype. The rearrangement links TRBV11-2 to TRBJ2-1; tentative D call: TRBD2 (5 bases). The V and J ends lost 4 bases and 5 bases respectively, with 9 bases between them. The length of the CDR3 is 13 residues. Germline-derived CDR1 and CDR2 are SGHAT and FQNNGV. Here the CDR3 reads CASSSKTNNEQFF. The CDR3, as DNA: TGTGCCAGCAGCTCCAAGACTAACAATGAGCAGTTCTTC.

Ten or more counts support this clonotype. In DNA, the CDR3 is TGTGCCAGCACCGGGGGACAGGGGTATTCACCCCTCCACTTT. Protein sequence: CASTGGQGYSPLHF. The V gene is TRBV12-3 or TRBV12-4, the J gene TRBJ1-6, with 10 bases lining up with TRBD1. With V trimmed by 7 bases and J by 8 bases, 5 bases remained unmatched. The CDR3 is made up of 14 amino acids.

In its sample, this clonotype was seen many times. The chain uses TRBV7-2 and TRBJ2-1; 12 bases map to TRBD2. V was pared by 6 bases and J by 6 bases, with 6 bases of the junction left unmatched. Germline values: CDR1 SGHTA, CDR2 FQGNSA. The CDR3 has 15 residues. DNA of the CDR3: TGTGCCAGCAGGAGGACTAGCGGGGCCATCAATGAGCAGTTCTTC. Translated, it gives CASRRTSGAINEQFF.

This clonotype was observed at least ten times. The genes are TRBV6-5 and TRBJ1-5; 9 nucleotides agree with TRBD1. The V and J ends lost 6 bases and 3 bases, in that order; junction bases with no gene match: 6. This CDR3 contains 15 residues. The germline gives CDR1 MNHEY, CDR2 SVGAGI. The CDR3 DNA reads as TGTGCCAGCAGCAACAGGGGGCAAATCAATCAGCCCCAGCATTTT. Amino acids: CASSNRGQINQPQHF.

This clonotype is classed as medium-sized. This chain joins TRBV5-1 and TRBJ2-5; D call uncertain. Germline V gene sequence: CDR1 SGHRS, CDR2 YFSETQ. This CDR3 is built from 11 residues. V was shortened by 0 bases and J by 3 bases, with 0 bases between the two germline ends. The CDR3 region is CASSLEETQYF. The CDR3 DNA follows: TGCGCCAGCAGCTTGGAAGAGACCCAGTACTTC.

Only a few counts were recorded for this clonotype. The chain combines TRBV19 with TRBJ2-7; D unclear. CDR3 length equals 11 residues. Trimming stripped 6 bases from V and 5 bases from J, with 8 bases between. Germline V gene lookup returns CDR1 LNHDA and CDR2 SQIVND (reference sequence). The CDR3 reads CASSRWDEQYF. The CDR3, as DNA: TGTGCCAGTAGCCGATGGGACGAGCAGTACTTC.

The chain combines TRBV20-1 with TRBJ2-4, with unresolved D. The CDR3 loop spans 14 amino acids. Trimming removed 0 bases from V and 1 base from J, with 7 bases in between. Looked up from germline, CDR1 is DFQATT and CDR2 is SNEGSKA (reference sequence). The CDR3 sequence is CSAREEVAKNIQYF. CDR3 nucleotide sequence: TGCAGTGCTAGAGAAGAGGTGGCCAAAAACATTCAGTACTTC.

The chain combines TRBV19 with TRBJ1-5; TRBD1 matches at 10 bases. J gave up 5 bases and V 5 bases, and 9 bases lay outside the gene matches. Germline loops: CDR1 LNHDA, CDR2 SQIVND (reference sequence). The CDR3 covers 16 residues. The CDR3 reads CASSGGQGMSYQPQHF. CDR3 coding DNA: TGTGCCAGTAGTGGGGGACAGGGGATGAGTTATCAGCCCCAGCATTTT.

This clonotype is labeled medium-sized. In DNA form, the CDR3 reads TGCGCCAGCAGCTTGGCCCCTGAGATGAACACTGAAGCTTTCTTT. It is translated as CASSLAPEMNTEAFF. The chain uses TRBV5-1 and TRBJ1-1, with no clear D. CDR1 is SGHRS, CDR2 YFSETQ, per germline. This CDR3 spans 15 amino acids. Trimming stripped 0 bases from V and 0 bases from J, with 9 bases between.

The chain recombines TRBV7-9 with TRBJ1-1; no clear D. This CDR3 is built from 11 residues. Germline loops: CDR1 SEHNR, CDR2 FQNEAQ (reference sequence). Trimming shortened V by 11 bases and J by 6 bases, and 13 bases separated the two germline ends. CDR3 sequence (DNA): TGTGCCTCCTCCCGGCAGCCTGAAGCTTTCTTT. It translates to CASSRQPEAFF.

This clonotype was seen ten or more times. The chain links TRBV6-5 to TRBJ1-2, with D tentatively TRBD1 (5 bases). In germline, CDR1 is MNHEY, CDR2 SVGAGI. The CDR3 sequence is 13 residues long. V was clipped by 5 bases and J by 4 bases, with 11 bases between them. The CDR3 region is CASSPQVPYGYTF. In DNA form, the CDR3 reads TGTGCCAGCAGTCCACAGGTTCCCTATGGCTACACCTTC.

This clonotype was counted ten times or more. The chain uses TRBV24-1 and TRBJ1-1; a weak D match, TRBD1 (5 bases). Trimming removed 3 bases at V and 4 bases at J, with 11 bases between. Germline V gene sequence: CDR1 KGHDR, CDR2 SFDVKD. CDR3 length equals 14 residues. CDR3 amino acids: CATSDPGLSTEAFF. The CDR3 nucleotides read TGTGCCACCAGTGATCCGGGGCTGAGCACTGAAGCTTTCTTT.

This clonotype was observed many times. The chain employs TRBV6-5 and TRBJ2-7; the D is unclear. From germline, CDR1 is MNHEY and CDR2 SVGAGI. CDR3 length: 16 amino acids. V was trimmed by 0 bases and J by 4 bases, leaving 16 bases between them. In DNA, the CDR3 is TGTGCCAGCAGTTACTCTACCCCCGGTTTTGGATACGAGCAGTACTTC. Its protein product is CASSYSTPGFGYEQYF.

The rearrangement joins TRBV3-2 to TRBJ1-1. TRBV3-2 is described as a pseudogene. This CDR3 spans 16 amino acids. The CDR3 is CASSLSRRDSHTEAFF. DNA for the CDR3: TGTGCCAGCAGCCTTTCTAGAAGGGACTCGCACACTGAAGCTTTCTTT.

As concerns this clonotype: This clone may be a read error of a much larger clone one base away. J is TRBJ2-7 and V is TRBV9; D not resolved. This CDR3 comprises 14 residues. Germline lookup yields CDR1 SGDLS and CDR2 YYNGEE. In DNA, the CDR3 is TGTACCAGCAGCGTAGCTGCAGTTTCCTACGAGCAGTACTTC. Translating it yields CTSSVAAVSYEQYF.

The CDR3 reads CASSPAGGSYNEQFF. DNA of the CDR3: TGCGCCAGCAGCCCGGCGGGGGGTTCCTACAATGAGCAGTTCTTC. The J gene is TRBJ2-1, the V gene TRBV5-1, with 8 bases that match TRBD2. The germline V gene encodes CDR1 SGHRS and CDR2 YFSETQ. The trim removed 4 bases at V and 1 base at J, leaving 4 bases unmatched. The CDR3 is 15 amino acids. The complete variable domain, with remaining parts taken from reference TRBV5-1 and TRBJ2-1, reads KAGVTQTPRYLIKTRGQQVTLSCSPISGHRSVSWYQQTPGQGLQFLFEYFSETQRNKGNFPGRFSGRQFSNSRSEMNVSTLELGDSALYLCASSPAGGSYNEQFFGPGTRLTVL.

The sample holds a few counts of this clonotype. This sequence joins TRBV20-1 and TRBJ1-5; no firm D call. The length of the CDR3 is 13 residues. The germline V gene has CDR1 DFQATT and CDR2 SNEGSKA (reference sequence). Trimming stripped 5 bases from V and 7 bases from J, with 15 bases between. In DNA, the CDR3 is TGCAGTGCTTATCGGGTAATTGGGCAGCCCCAGCATTTT. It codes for CSAYRVIGQPQHF.

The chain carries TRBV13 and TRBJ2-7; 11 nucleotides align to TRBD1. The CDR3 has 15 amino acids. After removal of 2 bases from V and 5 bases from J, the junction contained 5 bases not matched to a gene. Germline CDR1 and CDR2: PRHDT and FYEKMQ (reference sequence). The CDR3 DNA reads TGTGCCAGCAGCTTAAGGGGACAGGGGGTCCACGAGCAGTACTTC. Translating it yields CASSLRGQGVHEQYF.

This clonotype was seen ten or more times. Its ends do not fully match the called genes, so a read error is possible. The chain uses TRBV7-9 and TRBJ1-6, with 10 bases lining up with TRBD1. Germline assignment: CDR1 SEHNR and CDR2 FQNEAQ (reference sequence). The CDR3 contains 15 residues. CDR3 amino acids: CASRAGQGYTSPLHF. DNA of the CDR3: TGTGCCAGCAGGGCGGGACAGGGGTATACTTCACCCCTCCACTTT.

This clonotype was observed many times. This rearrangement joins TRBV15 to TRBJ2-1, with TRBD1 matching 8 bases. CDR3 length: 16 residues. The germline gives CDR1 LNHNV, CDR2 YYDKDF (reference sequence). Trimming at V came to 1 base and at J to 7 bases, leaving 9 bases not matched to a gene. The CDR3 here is CATSRATTGGRNEQFF. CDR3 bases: TGTGCCACCAGCAGAGCAACCACAGGGGGTAGGAATGAGCAGTTCTTC.